This T cell receptor beta chain originates from a study of blood T cell repertoires in COVID-19. Study details: Samples taken during acute and convalescent COVID-19 were collected in the United States, Italy and Spain. From T cells, B-cell-depleted T cells, or PBMCs came the material, which was cDNA or gDNA.

The CDR3 sequence is 12 residues long. V gave up 6 bases and J gave up 3 bases, with 7 bases separating them. Germline CDR1 SGHRS, CDR2 YFSETQ. In the authors' workflow: Reference gene primer amplification gave nucleated cell count estimates. TCRdb's table, derived via immunoSEQ multiplex PCR, lists solely in-frame clones and lacks some. The V and J calls and clone size are taken from that table; D and trimming were inferred from the DNA. The table has about 300,000 clones, just under 90% seen once. Cohorts were based on clinical histories the participants reported. This rearrangement joins TRBV5-1 to TRBJ2-1; D not resolved. The sequencing sample was made of PBMCs or T cells enriched from blood (not recorded which). This TCR came from a woman aged 45-65 years who had been exposed to COVID-19. The DNA for the CDR3 is TGCGCCAGCAAGGCAGGCTACAATGAGCAGTTCTTC. Amino acid sequence: CASKAGYNEQFF.